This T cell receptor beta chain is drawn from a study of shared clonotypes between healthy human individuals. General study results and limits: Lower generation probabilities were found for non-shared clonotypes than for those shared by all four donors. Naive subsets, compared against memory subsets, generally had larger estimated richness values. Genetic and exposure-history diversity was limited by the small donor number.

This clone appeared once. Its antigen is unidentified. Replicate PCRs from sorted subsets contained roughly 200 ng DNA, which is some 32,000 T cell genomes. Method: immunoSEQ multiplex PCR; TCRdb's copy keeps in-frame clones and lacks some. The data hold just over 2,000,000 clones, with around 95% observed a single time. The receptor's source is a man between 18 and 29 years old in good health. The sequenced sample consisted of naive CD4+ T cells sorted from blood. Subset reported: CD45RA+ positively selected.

As DNA, the CDR3 is TGTGCCAGCAGCCAAACCGGGACAGCGATTCAGCCCCAGCATTTT. Translated, it gives CASSQTGTAIQPQHF. The chain recombines TRBV7-3 with TRBJ1-5; TRBD1 matches 7 bases. Trimming removed 5 bases from V and 6 bases from J; junction bases left unmatched: 10. The CDR3 covers 15 residues. Germline V gives CDR1 SGHTA, CDR2 FQGTGA.